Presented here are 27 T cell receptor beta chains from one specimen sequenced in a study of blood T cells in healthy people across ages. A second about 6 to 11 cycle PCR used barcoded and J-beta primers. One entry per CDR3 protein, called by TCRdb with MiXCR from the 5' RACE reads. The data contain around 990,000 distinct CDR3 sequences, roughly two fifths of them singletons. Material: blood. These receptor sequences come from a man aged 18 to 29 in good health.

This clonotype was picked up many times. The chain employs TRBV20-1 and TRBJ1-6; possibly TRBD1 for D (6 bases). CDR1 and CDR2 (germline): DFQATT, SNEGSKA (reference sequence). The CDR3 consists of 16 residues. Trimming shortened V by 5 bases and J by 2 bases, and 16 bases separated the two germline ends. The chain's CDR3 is CSAVGGGGAYNSPLHF. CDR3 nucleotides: TGCAGTGCTGTAGGGGGGGGCGGCGCCTATAATTCACCCCTCCACTTT.

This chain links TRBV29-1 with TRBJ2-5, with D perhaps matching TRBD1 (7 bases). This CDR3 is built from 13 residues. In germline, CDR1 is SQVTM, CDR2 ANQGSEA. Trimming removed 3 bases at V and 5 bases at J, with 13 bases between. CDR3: CSVDRGRRETQYF. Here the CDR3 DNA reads TGCAGCGTTGACAGGGGGAGGAGGGAGACCCAGTACTTC.

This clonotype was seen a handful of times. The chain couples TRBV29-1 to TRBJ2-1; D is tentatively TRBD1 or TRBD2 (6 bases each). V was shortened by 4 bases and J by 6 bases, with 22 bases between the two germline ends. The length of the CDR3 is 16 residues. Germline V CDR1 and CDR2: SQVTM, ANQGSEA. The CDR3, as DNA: TGCAGCGTTGCCGGGGGAGACAGGTTTCTCGGCAATGAGCAGTTCTTC. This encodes CSVAGGDRFLGNEQFF.

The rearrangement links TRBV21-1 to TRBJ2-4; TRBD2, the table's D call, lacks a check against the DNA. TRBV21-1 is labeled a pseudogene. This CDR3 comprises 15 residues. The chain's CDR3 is CASSRKALRVNIQYF. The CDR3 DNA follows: TGTGCCAGCAGCCGGAAAGCCTTGAGGGTGAACATTCAGTACTTC.

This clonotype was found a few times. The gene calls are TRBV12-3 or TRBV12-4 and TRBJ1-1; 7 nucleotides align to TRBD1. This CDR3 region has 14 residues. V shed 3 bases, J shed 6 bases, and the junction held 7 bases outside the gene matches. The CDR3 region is CASSLAGGFAEAFF. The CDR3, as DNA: TGTGCCAGCAGTTTGGCAGGGGGGTTCGCTGAAGCTTTCTTT.

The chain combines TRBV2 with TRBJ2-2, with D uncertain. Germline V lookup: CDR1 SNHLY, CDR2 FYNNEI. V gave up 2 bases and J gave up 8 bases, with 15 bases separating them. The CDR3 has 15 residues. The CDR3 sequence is CASSELRPPGGELFF. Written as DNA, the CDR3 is TGTGCCAGCAGTGAACTCAGGCCACCTGGTGGGGAGCTGTTTTTT.

In nucleotides, the CDR3 is TGCGCCAGCAGCATTAGCGGGGAGATAGATACGCAGTATTTT. Translated: CASSISGEIDTQYF. V and J are TRBV5-1 and TRBJ2-3, with 8 bases matching TRBD2. Germline CDR1 and CDR2: SGHRS and YFSETQ. The CDR3 has 14 amino acids. Losses at the gene ends were 4 bases for V and 5 bases for J; bases not matched to a gene: 6.

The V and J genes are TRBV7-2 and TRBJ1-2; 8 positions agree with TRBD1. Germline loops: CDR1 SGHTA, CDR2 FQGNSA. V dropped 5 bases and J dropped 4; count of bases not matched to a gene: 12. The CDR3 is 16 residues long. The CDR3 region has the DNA TGTACCAGCAGCCTAAGGACAGGGAGCAGGTCCTATGGCTACACCTTC. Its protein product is CTSSLRTGSRSYGYTF.

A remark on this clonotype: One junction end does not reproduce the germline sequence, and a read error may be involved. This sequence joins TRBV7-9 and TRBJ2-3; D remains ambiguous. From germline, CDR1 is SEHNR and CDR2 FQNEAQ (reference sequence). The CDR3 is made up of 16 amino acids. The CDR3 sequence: CASSFYGFRSTDTQDF. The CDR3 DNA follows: TGTGCCAGCAGCTTTTACGGGTTCAGGAGCACAGATACGCAGGATTTT.

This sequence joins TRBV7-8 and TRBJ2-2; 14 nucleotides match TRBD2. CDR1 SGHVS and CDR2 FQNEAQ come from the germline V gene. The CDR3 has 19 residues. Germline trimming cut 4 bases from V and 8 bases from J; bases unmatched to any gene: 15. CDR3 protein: CASSSPGLAGGPYLGELFF. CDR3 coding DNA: TGTGCCAGCAGCTCCCCTGGACTAGCGGGGGGCCCGTATTTGGGGGAGCTGTTTTTT.

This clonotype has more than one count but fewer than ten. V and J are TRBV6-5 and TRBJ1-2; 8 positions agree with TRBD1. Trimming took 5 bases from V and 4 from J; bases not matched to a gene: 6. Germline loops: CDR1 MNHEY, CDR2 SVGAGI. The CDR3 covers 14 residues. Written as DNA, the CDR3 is TGTGCCAGCAGTGACAGGGGACGTCGCTATGGCTACACCTTC. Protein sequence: CASSDRGRRYGYTF.

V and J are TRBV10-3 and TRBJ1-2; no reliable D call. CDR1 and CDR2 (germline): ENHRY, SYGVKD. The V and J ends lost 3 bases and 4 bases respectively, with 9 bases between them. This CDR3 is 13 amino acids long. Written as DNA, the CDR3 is TGTGCCATCAGTGAAGTTGGTACCTATGGCTACACCTTC. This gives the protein CAISEVGTYGYTF.

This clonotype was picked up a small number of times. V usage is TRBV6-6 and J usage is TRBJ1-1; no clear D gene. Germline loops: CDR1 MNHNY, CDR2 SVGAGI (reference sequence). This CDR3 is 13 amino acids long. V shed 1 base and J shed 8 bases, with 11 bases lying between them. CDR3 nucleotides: TGTGCCAGCAGTTACTTGGAAGGGAGAGAAGCTTTCTTT. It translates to CASSYLEGREAFF.

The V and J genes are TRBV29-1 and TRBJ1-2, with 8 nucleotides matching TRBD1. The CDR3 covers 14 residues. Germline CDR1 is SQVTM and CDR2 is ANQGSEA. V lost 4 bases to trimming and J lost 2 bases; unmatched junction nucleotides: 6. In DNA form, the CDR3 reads TGCAGCGTTGTACAGGGGGGGGCCAACTATGGCTACACCTTC. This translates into CSVVQGGANYGYTF.

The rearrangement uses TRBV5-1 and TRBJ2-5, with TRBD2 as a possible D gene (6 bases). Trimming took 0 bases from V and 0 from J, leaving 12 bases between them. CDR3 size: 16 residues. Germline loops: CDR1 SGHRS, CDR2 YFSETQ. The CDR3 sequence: CASSLATIADQETQYF. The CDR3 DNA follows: TGCGCCAGCAGCTTGGCTACCATAGCGGACCAAGAGACCCAGTACTTC.

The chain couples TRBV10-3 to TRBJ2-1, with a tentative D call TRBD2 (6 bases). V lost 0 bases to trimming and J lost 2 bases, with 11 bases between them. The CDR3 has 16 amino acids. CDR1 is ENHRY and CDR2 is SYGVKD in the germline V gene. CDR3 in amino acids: CAISESGREAYNEQFF. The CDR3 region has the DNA TGTGCCATCAGTGAGTCCGGCAGGGAGGCCTACAATGAGCAGTTCTTC.

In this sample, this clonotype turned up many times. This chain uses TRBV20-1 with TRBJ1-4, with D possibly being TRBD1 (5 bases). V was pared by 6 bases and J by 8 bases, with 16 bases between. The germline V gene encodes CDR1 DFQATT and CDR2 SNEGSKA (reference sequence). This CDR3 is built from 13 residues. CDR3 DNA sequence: TGCAGTGCGAGCCTCGGGGGTCGGGAAAAACTGTTTTTT. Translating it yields CSASLGGREKLFF.

CDR3 DNA sequence: TGTGCCAGCAGTTACTCCCCGGGGGGCCAAGAGACCCAGTACTTC. Its translation: CASSYSPGGQETQYF. V and J are TRBV6-5 and TRBJ2-5; 7 nucleotides agree with TRBD2. CDR3 length: 15 residues. CDR1 MNHEY and CDR2 SVGAGI come from the germline V gene. After removal of 0 bases from V and 1 base from J, the junction contained 2 bases not matched to a gene.

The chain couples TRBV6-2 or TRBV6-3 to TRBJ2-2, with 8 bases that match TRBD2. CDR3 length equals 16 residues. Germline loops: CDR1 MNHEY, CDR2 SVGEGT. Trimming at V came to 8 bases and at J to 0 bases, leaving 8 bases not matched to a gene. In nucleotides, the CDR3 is TGTGCCAGCGAGGAACGGGGGGGGCCGAACACCGGGGAGCTGTTTTTT. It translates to CASEERGGPNTGELFF.

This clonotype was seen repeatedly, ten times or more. CDR3 in amino acids: CASSFTITDTQYF. The DNA for the CDR3 is TGTGCCAGCAGTTTCACGATCACAGATACGCAGTATTTT. The genes are TRBV27 and TRBJ2-3; unclear D gene. The V end lost 3 bases, the J end lost 2 bases, and 6 bases lay between the germline ends. Germline V gene data show CDR1 as MNHEY and CDR2 as SMNVEV (reference sequence). The length of the CDR3 is 13 residues.

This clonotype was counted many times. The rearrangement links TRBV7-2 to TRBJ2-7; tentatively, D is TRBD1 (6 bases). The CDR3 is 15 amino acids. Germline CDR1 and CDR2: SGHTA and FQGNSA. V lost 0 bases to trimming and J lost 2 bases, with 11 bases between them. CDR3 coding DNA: TGTGCCAGCAGCTTAGCTGTAACAGGGCCCTACGAGCAGTACTTC. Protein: CASSLAVTGPYEQYF.

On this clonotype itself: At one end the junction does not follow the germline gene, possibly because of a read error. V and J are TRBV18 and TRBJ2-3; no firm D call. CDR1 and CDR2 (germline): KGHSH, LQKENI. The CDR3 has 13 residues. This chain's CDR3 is CASAPGYTDTQYF. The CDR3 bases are TGTGCCAGCGCACCAGGATACACAGATACGCAGTATTTT.

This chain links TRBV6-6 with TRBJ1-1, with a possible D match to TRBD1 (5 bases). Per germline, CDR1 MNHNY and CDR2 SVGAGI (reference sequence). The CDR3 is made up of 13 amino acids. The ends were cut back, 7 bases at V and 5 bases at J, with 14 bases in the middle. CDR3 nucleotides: TGTGCCAGCACAGGGATGGGATGGACTGAAGCTTTCTTT. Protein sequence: CASTGMGWTEAFF.

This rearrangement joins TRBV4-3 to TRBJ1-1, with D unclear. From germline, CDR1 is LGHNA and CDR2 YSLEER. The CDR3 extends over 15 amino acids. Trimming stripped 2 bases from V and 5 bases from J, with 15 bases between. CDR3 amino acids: CASSQQAADGTEAFF. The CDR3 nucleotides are TGCGCCAGCAGCCAACAGGCCGCGGATGGGACTGAAGCTTTCTTT.

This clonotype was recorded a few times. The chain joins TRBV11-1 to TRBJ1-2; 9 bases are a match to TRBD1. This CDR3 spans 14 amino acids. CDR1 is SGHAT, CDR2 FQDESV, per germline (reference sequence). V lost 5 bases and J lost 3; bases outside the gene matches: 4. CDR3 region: CASSVRQGDYGYTF. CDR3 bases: TGTGCCAGCAGCGTACGACAGGGGGACTATGGCTACACCTTC.

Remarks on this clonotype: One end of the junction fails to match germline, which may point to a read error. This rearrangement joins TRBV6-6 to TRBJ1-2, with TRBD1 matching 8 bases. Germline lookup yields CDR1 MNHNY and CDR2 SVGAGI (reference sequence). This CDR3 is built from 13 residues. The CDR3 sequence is CASSSTGASGHTF. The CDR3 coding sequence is TGTGCCAGCAGTTCGACAGGGGCGAGTGGCCACACCTTC.

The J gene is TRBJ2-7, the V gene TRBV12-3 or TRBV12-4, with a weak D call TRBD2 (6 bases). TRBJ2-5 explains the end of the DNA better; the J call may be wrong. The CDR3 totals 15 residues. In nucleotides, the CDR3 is TGTGCCAGCAGTTTAGGGGGCGGAGGAGGGGAGACCCAGTACTTC. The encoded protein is CASSLGGGGGETQYF.